The present T cell receptor beta chain was sequenced within a study of T cell responses to AZD1222 COVID-19 vaccine. Study overall: Second doses that came at about 4 or about 12 weeks were put together. General study findings and limits: Spike-wide coverage was observed for vaccine-associated CD4 TCRs, with dominant responses at 160-218 and 743-854.

In the case of this clone: What it recognizes is unknown.

The germline V gene encodes CDR1 SGHRS and CDR2 YFSETQ. The CDR3 contains 14 residues. Trimming at V came to 4 bases and at J to 7 bases, leaving 8 bases not matched to a gene. This table comes from immunoSEQ multiplex PCR, and its TCRdb copy is limited to in-frame clones, with some not included. The sample holds roughly 130,000 clones, 70% to 90% seen once. The sequencing used peripheral blood, collected on day 0 of AZD1222 vaccination. The source is an adult in good health. The chain has TRBV5-1 and TRBJ2-5; 9 bases fit TRBD1. Here the CDR3 DNA reads TGCGCCAGCAGCCCGGTAGACAGGGGGTGGACCCAGTACTTC. It specifies CASSPVDRGWTQYF. Full variable domain (missing parts from reference TRBV5-1 and TRBJ2-5): KAGVTQTPRYLIKTRGQQVTLSCSPISGHRSVSWYQQTPGQGLQFLFEYFSETQRNKGNFPGRFSGRQFSNSRSEMNVSTLELGDSALYLCASSPVDRGWTQYFGPGTRLLVL.